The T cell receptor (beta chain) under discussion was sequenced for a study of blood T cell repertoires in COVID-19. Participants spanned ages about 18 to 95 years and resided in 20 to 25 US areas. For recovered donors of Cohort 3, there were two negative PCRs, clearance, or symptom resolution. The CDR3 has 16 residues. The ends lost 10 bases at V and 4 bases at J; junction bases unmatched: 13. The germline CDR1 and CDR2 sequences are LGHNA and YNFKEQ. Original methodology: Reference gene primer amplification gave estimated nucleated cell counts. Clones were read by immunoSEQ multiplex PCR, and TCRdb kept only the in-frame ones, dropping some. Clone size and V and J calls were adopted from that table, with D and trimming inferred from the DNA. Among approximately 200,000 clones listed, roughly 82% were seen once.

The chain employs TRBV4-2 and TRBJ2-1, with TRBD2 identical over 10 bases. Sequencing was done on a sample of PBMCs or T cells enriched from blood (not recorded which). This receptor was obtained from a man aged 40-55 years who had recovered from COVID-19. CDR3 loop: CATRASGSLGYNEQFF. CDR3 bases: TGTGCCACCAGGGCTAGCGGGAGCCTGGGGTACAATGAGCAGTTCTTC.